Included here is one T cell receptor (beta chain) sequence, with context. Sample time point: patch test 3, about 24 weeks after DPC sensitization. The treatment denotes: therapeutic diphenylcyclopropenone sensitization with weekly scalp DPC. Unique molecular identifiers were affixed to discrete cDNA molecules within the library. Using its own MiXCR run on the RACE reads, TCRdb lists one record per CDR3 protein. The table shows 120,000 or so distinct CDR3 sequences, with 10% to 12% occurring only once. This CDR3 has 15 amino acids. The germline V and J ends were trimmed by 1 base and 2 bases, with 10 bases remaining between them. Germline CDR1 is SGHTA and CDR2 is FQGNSA. The record originates from a study of human T cells and chemical hapten exposure.

The sample in question was whole blood, obtained in connection with sensitization to the hapten diphenylcyclopropenone (DPC). V is TRBV7-2 and J is TRBJ2-3; D gene uncertain. This sequence was found in a woman in her forties or fifties with alopecia areata. Some clones in this sample may be carry-over from other donors' samples. DNA of the CDR3: TGTGCCAGCAGCTTAGGGCCAAGAACCACAGATACGCAGTATTTT. Its translation: CASSLGPRTTDTQYF.